The 5 T cell receptor beta chains listed next were all sequenced from one sample in a study of shared clonotypes between healthy human individuals. Here immunoSEQ multiplex PCR was the method, and the copy in TCRdb shows in-frame clones only, minus some. The sample consists of about 1.9 million clones, just over 90% of them appearing once. The naive CD8 fraction comprised CD45RO-negative cells positively selected for CCR7 and excluded terminally differentiated effector memory CD45RA+ cells. Material for sequencing was naive CD8+ T cells from PBMCs. Receptors originate from a man between 18 and 35 years old in good health. Some clones in this sample may be carry-over from other donors' samples.

V gene TRBV5-1 combines with J gene TRBJ1-3, with no clear D. V lost 5 bases to trimming and J lost 4 bases, with 10 bases between them. The CDR3 sequence is 13 residues long. Germline CDR1 is SGHRS and CDR2 is YFSETQ. CDR3 sequence (DNA): TGCGCCAGCAGGGAAGCGGGAGGAAACACCATATATTTT. Translated: CASREAGGNTIYF. Based on the CDR3 plus reference TRBV5-1 and TRBJ1-3, the full variable domain is KAGVTQTPRYLIKTRGQQVTLSCSPISGHRSVSWYQQTPGQGLQFLFEYFSETQRNKGNFPGRFSGRQFSNSRSEMNVSTLELGDSALYLCASREAGGNTIYFGEGSWLTVV.

V usage is TRBV7-2 and J usage is TRBJ1-1, with a weak D call TRBD1 (6 bases). V lost 5 bases, J lost 4 bases, and 20 bases lay in between. The CDR3 has 16 residues. The germline gives CDR1 SGHTA, CDR2 FQGNSA. In nucleotides, the CDR3 is TGTGCCAGCAGCCTTTCTAGGGGGGCGCCGCTCACTGAAGCTTTCTTT. This sequence encodes CASSLSRGAPLTEAFF.

The rearrangement links TRBV6-1 to TRBJ2-7; no firm D call. V was clipped by 2 bases and J by 5 bases, with 16 bases between them. CDR1 and CDR2 (germline): MNHNS, SASEGT. The CDR3 extends over 15 amino acids. This chain's CDR3 is CASSEPQAGWDEQYF. As DNA, the CDR3 is TGTGCCAGCAGTGAACCCCAGGCAGGATGGGACGAGCAGTACTTC.

As to this clone: Other nucleotide sequences from this sample produce the same CDR3. The chain carries TRBV29-1 and TRBJ2-1; the D is unclear. The ends were cut back, 3 bases at V and 2 bases at J, with 5 bases in the middle. The CDR3 sequence is 12 residues long. Per germline, CDR1 SQVTM and CDR2 ANQGSEA. The CDR3 coding sequence is TGCAGCGTTGACTCGGCCTACAATGAGCAGTTCTTC. It codes for CSVDSAYNEQFF.

The V gene is TRBV27, the J gene TRBJ1-1; D remains unclear. The CDR3 has 16 amino acids. The ends were cut back, 8 bases at V and 0 bases at J, with 19 bases in the middle. The V gene's germline CDR1 is MNHEY and CDR2 SMNVEV (reference sequence). CDR3: CASASEILPVNTEAFF. CDR3 sequence (DNA): TGTGCCAGCGCATCTGAGATTTTGCCTGTGAACACTGAAGCTTTCTTT.